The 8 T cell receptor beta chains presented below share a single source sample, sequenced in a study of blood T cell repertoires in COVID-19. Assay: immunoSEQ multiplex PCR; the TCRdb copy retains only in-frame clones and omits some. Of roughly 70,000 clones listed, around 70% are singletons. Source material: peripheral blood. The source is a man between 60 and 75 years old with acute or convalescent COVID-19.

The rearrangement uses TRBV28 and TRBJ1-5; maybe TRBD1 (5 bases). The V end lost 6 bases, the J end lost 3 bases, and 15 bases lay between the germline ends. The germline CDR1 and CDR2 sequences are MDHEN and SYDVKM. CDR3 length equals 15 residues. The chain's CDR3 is CASREGEGLNQPQHF. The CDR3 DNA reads TGTGCCAGCAGGGAAGGGGAGGGACTCAATCAGCCCCAGCATTTT. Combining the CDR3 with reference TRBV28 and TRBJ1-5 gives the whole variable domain DVKVTQSSRYLVKRTGEKVFLECVQDMDHENMFWYRQDPGLGLRLIYFSYDVKMKEKGDIPEGYSVSREKKERFSLILESASTNQTSMYLCASREGEGLNQPQHFGDGTRLSIL.

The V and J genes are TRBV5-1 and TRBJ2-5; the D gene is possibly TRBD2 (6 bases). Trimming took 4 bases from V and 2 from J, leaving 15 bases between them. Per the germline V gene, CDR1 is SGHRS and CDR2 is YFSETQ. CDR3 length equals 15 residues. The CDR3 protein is CASSPMGLIQETQYF. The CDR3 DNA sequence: TGCGCCAGCAGCCCGATGGGACTTATTCAAGAGACCCAGTACTTC. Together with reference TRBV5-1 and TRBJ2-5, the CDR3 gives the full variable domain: KAGVTQTPRYLIKTRGQQVTLSCSPISGHRSVSWYQQTPGQGLQFLFEYFSETQRNKGNFPGRFSGRQFSNSRSEMNVSTLELGDSALYLCASSPMGLIQETQYFGPGTRLLVL.

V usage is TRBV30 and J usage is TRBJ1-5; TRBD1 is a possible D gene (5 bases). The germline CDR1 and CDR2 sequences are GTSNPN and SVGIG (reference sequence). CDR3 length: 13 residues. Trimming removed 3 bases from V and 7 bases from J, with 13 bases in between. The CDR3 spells CAWSRGGWQPQHF. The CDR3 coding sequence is TGTGCCTGGAGCCGGGGGGGATGGCAGCCCCAGCATTTT.

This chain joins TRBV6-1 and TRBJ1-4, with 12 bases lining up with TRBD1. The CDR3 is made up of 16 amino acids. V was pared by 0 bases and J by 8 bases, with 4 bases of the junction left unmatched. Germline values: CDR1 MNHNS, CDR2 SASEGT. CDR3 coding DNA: TGTGCCAGCAGTGAAGCGGTGGGGACAGGGGGCGAAAAACTGTTTTTT. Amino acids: CASSEAVGTGGEKLFF.

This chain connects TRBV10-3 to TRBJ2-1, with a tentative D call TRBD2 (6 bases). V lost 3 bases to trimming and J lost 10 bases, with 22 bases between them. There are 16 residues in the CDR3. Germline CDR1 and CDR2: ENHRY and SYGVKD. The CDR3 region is CAISDRAAQLAQEQFF. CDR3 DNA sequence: TGTGCCATCAGTGACCGCGCGGCACAACTAGCTCAAGAGCAGTTCTTC.

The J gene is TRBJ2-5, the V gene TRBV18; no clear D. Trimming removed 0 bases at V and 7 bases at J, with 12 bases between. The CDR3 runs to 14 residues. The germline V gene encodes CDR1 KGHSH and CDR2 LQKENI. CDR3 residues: CASSPPGLVVTQYF. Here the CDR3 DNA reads TGTGCCAGCTCACCACCAGGCCTAGTGGTGACCCAGTACTTC.

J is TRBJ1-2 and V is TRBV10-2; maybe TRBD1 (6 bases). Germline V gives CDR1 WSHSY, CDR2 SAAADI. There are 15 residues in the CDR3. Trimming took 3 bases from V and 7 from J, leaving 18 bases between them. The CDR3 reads CASSETQDHRVGYTF. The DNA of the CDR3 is TGCGCCAGCAGTGAAACACAGGACCACAGGGTTGGCTACACCTTC.

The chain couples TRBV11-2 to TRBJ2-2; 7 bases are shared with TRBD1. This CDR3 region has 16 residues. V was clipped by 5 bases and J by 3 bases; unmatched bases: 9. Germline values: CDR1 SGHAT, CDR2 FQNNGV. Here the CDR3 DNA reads TGTGCCAGCAGCGTTCATCGAGGGGGCGACACCGGGGAGCTGTTTTTT. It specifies CASSVHRGGDTGELFF.